The 14 T cell receptor beta chains below were found in one sample sequenced in a study of regulatory T cells in long-lasting Graves disease. Described time point: newly diagnosed GD, antithyroid drugs for less than 3 months. Generation of the TCR library employed RNA extracted from PBMCs. HTBI primers from iRepertoire and Arm-PCR of CDR3 regions yielded the TCR beta libraries. TCRdb re-analysed the multiplex PCR reads in MiXCR, keeping a single row per CDR3 protein. The data hold about 420,000 distinct CDR3 sequences, with roughly 15% observed a single time. These data also formed part of another study, on T cells in Graves' hyperthyroidism and ophthalmopathy.

The sequencing here drew on peripheral blood mononuclear cells (PBMCs), taken at new diagnosis, from a patient treated with antithyroid drugs. The receptors were gathered from a woman aged 18-30 years with Graves disease.

This clonotype showed up many times. The chain links TRBV28 to TRBJ1-1, with D tentatively TRBD1 (6 bases). CDR1 is MDHEN and CDR2 is SYDVKM in the germline V gene. This CDR3 is 14 amino acids long. Trimming pared 5 bases from V and 0 bases from J, leaving 10 bases between. DNA of the CDR3: TGTGCCAGCAGTCCCGGGACACTGAACACTGAAGCTTTCTTT. Encoded protein: CASSPGTLNTEAFF.

This clonotype was detected a few times. V usage is TRBV19 and J usage is TRBJ2-3, with TRBD2 identical over 13 bases. The CDR3 length is 16 residues. The J segment lost 6 bases and the V segment lost 5 bases, leaving 8 bases of the junction unmatched. The germline CDR1 and CDR2 sequences are LNHDA and SQIVND (reference sequence). The CDR3 nucleotides read TGTGCCAGTAGTGACAGGGGACTAGCGGGAAAGGATACGCAGTATTTT. Protein product: CASSDRGLAGKDTQYF. Filled out from reference TRBV19 and TRBJ2-3, the complete variable domain reads DGGITQSPKYLFRKEGQNVTLSCEQNLNHDAMYWYRQDPGQGLRLIYYSQIVNDFQKGDIAEGYSVSREKKESFPLTVTSAQKNPTAFYLCASSDRGLAGKDTQYFGPGTRLTVL.

This clonotype was counted only a few times. This chain joins TRBV14 and TRBJ2-1; 8 nucleotides agree with TRBD2. From germline, CDR1 is SGHDN and CDR2 FVKESK. The CDR3 length is 16 residues. V lost 1 base to trimming and J lost 3 bases; unmatched junction nucleotides: 5. The CDR3 protein is CASSQGGSGSYNEQFF. CDR3 in DNA: TGTGCCAGCAGCCAAGGGGGAAGCGGGAGCTACAATGAGCAGTTCTTC. The variable domain in full, completed from reference TRBV14 and TRBJ2-1, reads EAGVTQFPSHSVIEKGQTVTLRCDPISGHDNLYWYRRVMGKEIKFLLHFVKESKQDESGMPNNRFLAERTGGTYSTLKVQPAELEDSGVYFCASSQGGSGSYNEQFFGPGTRLTVL.

This clonotype was recorded many times. The chain carries TRBV7-2 and TRBJ1-1; tentative D call: TRBD1 (5 bases). Between the trimmed V and J ends, which lost 6 bases and 0 bases, there was a span of 8 bases. The CDR3 sequence is 13 residues long. Germline lookup yields CDR1 SGHTA and CDR2 FQGNSA. The CDR3, as DNA: TGTGCCAGCAGGGTAGGGGTGAACACTGAAGCTTTCTTT. Translated: CASRVGVNTEAFF.

V gene TRBV19 combines with J gene TRBJ1-4; D unclear. The CDR3 runs 16 residues. Between the trimmed V and J ends, which lost 3 bases and 0 bases, there was a span of 11 bases. CDR1 and CDR2 (germline): LNHDA, SQIVND (reference sequence). The chain's CDR3 is CASSIIGGTTNEKLFF. As DNA, the CDR3 is TGTGCCAGTAGTATTATCGGTGGGACAACTAATGAAAAACTGTTTTTT.

At least ten counts were recorded for this clonotype. The rearrangement joins TRBV2 to TRBJ2-1, with 13 positions matching TRBD2. J lost 5 bases, V lost 6 bases, and 4 bases had no gene match. CDR1 is SNHLY and CDR2 is FYNNEI in the germline V gene. The CDR3 extends over 15 amino acids. This chain's CDR3 is CASRKGLAGNNEQFF. The DNA of the CDR3 is TGTGCCAGCAGGAAGGGACTAGCGGGAAACAATGAGCAGTTCTTC. The full variable domain, in which reference TRBV2 and TRBJ2-1 provide the parts outside the CDR3, is EPEVTQTPSHQVTQMGQEVILRCVPISNHLYFYWYRQILGQKVEFLVSFYNNEISEKSEIFDDQFSVERPDGSNFTLKIRSTKLEDSAMYFCASRKGLAGNNEQFFGPGTRLTVL.

The chain employs TRBV27 and TRBJ2-7, with D perhaps TRBD2 (6 bases). This CDR3 contains 14 residues. Germline loops: CDR1 MNHEY, CDR2 SMNVEV (reference sequence). Between the trimmed V and J ends, which lost 0 bases and 4 bases, there was a span of 10 bases. This CDR3 is CASSLSGTAYEQYF. The CDR3 region has the DNA TGTGCCAGCAGTTTATCAGGGACTGCTTACGAGCAGTACTTC.

There are a few counts of this clonotype. V and J are TRBV20-1 and TRBJ2-1, with 8 bases lining up with TRBD2. The J segment lost 6 bases and the V segment lost 3 bases, leaving 4 bases of the junction unmatched. CDR3 length equals 13 residues. Germline V gene data show CDR1 as DFQATT and CDR2 as SNEGSKA (reference sequence). CDR3 region: CSASILAGNEQFF. As DNA, the CDR3 is TGCAGTGCTAGTATCCTAGCGGGCAATGAGCAGTTCTTC.

This clonotype was seen repeatedly, ten times or more. J is TRBJ2-7 and V is TRBV28, with TRBD2 identical over 10 bases. Germline V gene sequence: CDR1 MDHEN, CDR2 SYDVKM. V lost 6 bases and J lost 2; bases outside the gene matches: 1. The CDR3 consists of 13 residues. CDR3 protein: CASRLAGTYEQYF. The CDR3 bases are TGTGCCAGCAGACTAGCGGGAACCTACGAGCAGTACTTC.

The V gene is TRBV11-3, the J gene TRBJ2-2; D unclear. The V gene lost 5 bases and the J gene lost 5 bases, with 15 bases spanning the gap. This CDR3 contains 15 residues. CDR1 and CDR2 from the germline V gene are SGHNT and YENEEA. CDR3 in DNA: TGTGCCAGCAGCGCCCGTGGAGTACCAACCGGGGAGCTGTTTTTT. It specifies CASSARGVPTGELFF.

This chain joins TRBV30 and TRBJ1-1, with D unresolved. This CDR3 region has 15 residues. Germline CDR1 and CDR2: GTSNPN and SVGIG (reference sequence). V lost 0 bases, J lost 0 bases, and 11 bases lay in between. The CDR3 bases are TGTGCCTGGAGTGTGAGTCAGAGCATGAACACTGAAGCTTTCTTT. This translates into CAWSVSQSMNTEAFF. The entire variable domain, with the rest obtained from reference TRBV30 and TRBJ1-1, is as follows: SQTIHQWPATLVQPVGSPLSLECTVEGTSNPNLYWYRQAAGRGLQLLFYSVGIGQISSEVPQNLSASRPQDRQFILSSKKLLLSDSGFYLCAWSVSQSMNTEAFFGQGTRLTVV.

A few counts support this clonotype. The rearrangement uses TRBV27 and TRBJ2-7; weak D call: TRBD1 (6 bases). The CDR3 spans 13 residues. V shed 3 bases and J shed 6 bases, with 12 bases lying between them. Germline CDR1 reads MNHEY; CDR2 reads SMNVEV (reference sequence). The DNA for the CDR3 is TGTGCCAGCAGTTTTCAGGGGAATGCCGAGCAGTACTTC. Translation: CASSFQGNAEQYF.

The chain has TRBV6-1 and TRBJ1-2, with 10 positions matching TRBD1. The J segment lost 5 bases and the V segment lost 0 bases, leaving 9 bases of the junction unmatched. CDR1 and CDR2 (germline): MNHNS, SASEGT. The CDR3 is 17 residues long. The CDR3 nucleotides are TGTGCCAGCAGTGAAGCGCTTCGGGACAGGGGAGGTTATGGCTACACCTTC. This sequence encodes CASSEALRDRGGYGYTF.

This clonotype has ten or more counts. J is TRBJ1-1 and V is TRBV30; no clear D gene. Germline V gives CDR1 GTSNPN, CDR2 SVGIG (reference sequence). V lost 4 bases and J lost 4, with 10 bases in between. The CDR3 has 12 residues. This CDR3 is CAWNHDITEAFF. The DNA of the CDR3 is TGTGCCTGGAACCACGACATCACTGAAGCTTTCTTT.